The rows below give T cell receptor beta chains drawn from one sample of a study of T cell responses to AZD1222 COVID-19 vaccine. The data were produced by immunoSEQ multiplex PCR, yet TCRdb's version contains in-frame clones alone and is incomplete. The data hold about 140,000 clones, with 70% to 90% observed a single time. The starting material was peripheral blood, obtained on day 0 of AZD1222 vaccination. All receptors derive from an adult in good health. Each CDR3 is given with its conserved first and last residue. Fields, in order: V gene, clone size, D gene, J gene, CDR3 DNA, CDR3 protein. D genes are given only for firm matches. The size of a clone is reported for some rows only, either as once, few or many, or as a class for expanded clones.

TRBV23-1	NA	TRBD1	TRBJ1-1	TGCGCCAGCAGTCGGACAGGCAAACCTCCCGCTGAAGCTTTCTTT	CASSRTGKPPAEAFF
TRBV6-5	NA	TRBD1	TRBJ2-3	TGTGCCAGCAGTTCAGGGGGCGGCACAGATACGCAGTATTTT	CASSSGGGTDTQYF
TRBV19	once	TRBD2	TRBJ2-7	TGTGCCAGTAGTATCGGACTAGCTCCGAGCTCCTACGAGCAGTACTTC	CASSIGLAPSSYEQYF
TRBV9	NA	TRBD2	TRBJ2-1	TGTGCCAGCAGCGTAGGGGGCGGGAGGGCACATGAGCAGTTCTTC	CASSVGGGRAHEQFF
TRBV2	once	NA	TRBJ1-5	TGTGCCAGCGGCATCGGGGGAAATCAGCCCCAGCATTTT	CASGIGGNQPQHF
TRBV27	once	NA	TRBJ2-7	TGTGCCAGCAGCTTCTCCTACGAGCAGTACTTC	CASSFSYEQYF
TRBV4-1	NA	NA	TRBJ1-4	TGCGCCAGCAGCCAATTAAGATCAGAAAAACTGTTTTTT	CASSQLRSEKLFF
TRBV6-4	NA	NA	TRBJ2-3	TGTGCCAGGGGGGACCGGGAGATAGTCACAGATACGCAGTATTTT	CARGDREIVTDTQYF
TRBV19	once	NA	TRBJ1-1	TGTGCCAGTAGTATACACTGGAACACTGAAGCTTTCTTT	CASSIHWNTEAFF
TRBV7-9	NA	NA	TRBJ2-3	TGTGCCAGCAGCCTAGGACGGGGGTATACGCAGTATTTT	CASSLGRGYTQYF
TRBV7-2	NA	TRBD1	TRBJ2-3	TGTGCCAGCAGGTCCGGGACAGGGTTAGGGGATACGCAGTATTTT	CASRSGTGLGDTQYF
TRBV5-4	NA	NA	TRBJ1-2	TGTGCCAGCAGCTTGCAGAGCGCCGGGCCCCACGCTTATGGCTACACCTTC	CASSLQSAGPHAYGYTF
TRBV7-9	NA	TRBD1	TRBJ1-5	TGTGCCAGCAGCTTAGAAGGACAGGGGGCTTATCAGCCCCAGCATTTT	CASSLEGQGAYQPQHF
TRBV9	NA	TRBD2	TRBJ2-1	TGTGCCAGCAGCGTATCTAGCGGGGATTACAATGAGCAGTTCTTC	CASSVSSGDYNEQFF
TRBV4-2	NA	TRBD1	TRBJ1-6	TGTGCCAGCAGCTTTGGACAGGCTATAGATAATTCACCCCTCCACTTT	CASSFGQAIDNSPLHF
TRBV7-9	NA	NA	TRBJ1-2	TGTGCCAGCAGCGACTTCGACGGAACGGGGCACTATGGCTACACCTTC	CASSDFDGTGHYGYTF
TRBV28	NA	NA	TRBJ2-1	TGTGCCAGCAGGGAACGGCCGGCCGGCTCCTACAATGAGCAGTTCTTC	CASRERPAGSYNEQFF
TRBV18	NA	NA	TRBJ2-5	TGTGCCAGCTCACCACGGCAGGGAAAACTGAGTGGCCTCCAAGAGACCCAGTACTTC	CASSPRQGKLSGLQETQYF
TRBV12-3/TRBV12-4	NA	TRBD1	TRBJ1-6	TGTGCCAGCAGTTCAGGGGGCCAATCACCCCTCCACTTT	CASSSGGQSPLHF